This is a list of T cell receptor beta chains from one sample in a study of shared clonotypes between healthy human individuals. Produced via immunoSEQ multiplex PCR; TCRdb's table is partial and in-frame only. The sample lists some 1.4 million clones; around 95% were seen once. Sequenced material: naive CD4+ T cells sorted from blood. The source of these receptors is a man aged 25-40 years in good health. Both conserved end residues are part of each CDR3. A D gene is named only where the DNA matches it firmly. Some rows have no size entry. The others give once, few or many, or a class for an expanded clone.

.	TRBV6-5	.	TRBJ1-1	CASSFFGNTEAFF	TGTGCCAGCAGTTTTTTCGGGAACACTGAAGCTTTCTTT
.	TRBV7-3	TRBD2	TRBJ2-3	CASSLFGSGTADTQYF	TGTGCCAGCAGCTTATTCGGTAGCGGGACCGCAGATACGCAGTATTTT
.	TRBV4-1	.	TRBJ2-1	CASSQVPGGQTEQFF	TGCGCCAGCAGCCAAGTCCCCGGTGGACAGACGGAGCAGTTCTTC
once	TRBV28	TRBD2	TRBJ2-1	CASSNAGAPPYNEQFF	TGTGCCAGCAGCAACGCGGGAGCCCCACCCTACAATGAGCAGTTCTTC
once	TRBV9	TRBD1	TRBJ1-2	CASSVTGQGNYGYTF	TGTGCCAGCAGCGTAACGGGACAGGGGAACTATGGCTACACCTTC
.	TRBV4-3	TRBD1	TRBJ1-4	CASSLTGTGNEKLFF	TGCGCCAGCAGCCTAACCGGGACAGGGAATGAAAAACTGTTTTTT
.	TRBV18	.	TRBJ1-5	CASSPGGGRGAQHF	TGTGCCAGCTCACCCGGAGGGGGTCGGGGGGCCCAGCATTTT
.	TRBV4-2	.	TRBJ1-5	CASSQDYEQPQHF	TGTGCCAGCAGCCAAGATTACGAGCAGCCCCAGCATTTT
.	TRBV7-9	.	TRBJ1-2	CASSLEGESYTF	TGTGCCAGCAGCTTAGAAGGGGAGAGCTACACCTTC
.	TRBV7-2	.	TRBJ1-1	CASTTDSYTEAFF	TGTGCCAGCACCACGGACAGCTACACTGAAGCTTTCTTT
.	TRBV11-1	.	TRBJ1-2	CASSSRVSGYTF	TGTGCCAGCAGCTCTAGGGTGTCAGGCTACACCTTC
.	TRBV5-1	TRBD1	TRBJ1-3	CASSLAGGIGNTIYF	TGCGCCAGCAGCTTGGCAGGGGGTATAGGAAACACCATATATTTT
.	TRBV19	.	TRBJ2-5	CASSIDRGETQYF	TGTGCCAGTAGTATAGACAGGGGAGAGACCCAGTACTTC